Presented here are 32 T cell receptor beta chains from one specimen sequenced in a study of blood T cell repertoires in COVID-19. Repertoires were generated with immunoSEQ multiplex PCR, while TCRdb's copy carries only in-frame clones and drops some. The table lists a few hundred thousand clones, roughly 84% of them singletons. Sequenced input: peripheral blood. These receptors all stem from a human donor with COVID-19, enrolled during active disease. The donor label of this sample is uncertain.

The V and J genes are TRBV9 and TRBJ2-5; tentatively, D is TRBD1 (6 bases). The CDR3 is 14 amino acids. Germline assignment: CDR1 SGDLS and CDR2 YYNGEE. V lost 0 bases and J lost 5, with 11 bases in between. Written as DNA, the CDR3 is TGTGCCAGCAGCGTAGACCAGGGGTGGGAGACCCAGTACTTC. Protein: CASSVDQGWETQYF. Looking up the rest from reference TRBV9 and TRBJ2-5 gives the full variable domain: DSGVTQTPKHLITATGQRVTLRCSPRSGDLSVYWYQQSLDQGLQFLIQYYNGEERAKGNILERFSAQQFPDLHSELNLSSLELGDSALYFCASSVDQGWETQYFGPGTRLLVL.

This clone was seen more than once but under ten times. This chain joins TRBV19 and TRBJ1-5, with D tentatively TRBD1 (6 bases). The V gene's germline CDR1 is LNHDA and CDR2 SQIVND (reference sequence). This CDR3 is 13 amino acids long. V gave up 5 bases and J gave up 7 bases, with 12 bases separating them. CDR3 sequence: CASSYDRSQPQHF. The CDR3 bases are TGTGCCAGTAGTTATGACAGGTCCCAGCCCCAGCATTTT.

The rearrangement joins TRBV7-2 to TRBJ1-3, with D possibly matching TRBD1 (5 bases). From germline, CDR1 is SGHTA and CDR2 FQGNSA. CDR3 size: 15 residues. V was pared by 5 bases and J by 0 bases, with 11 bases between. The CDR3 protein is CASSQDSRSGNTIYF. In nucleotides, the CDR3 is TGTGCCAGCAGCCAAGACAGCCGCTCTGGAAACACCATATATTTT.

V usage is TRBV4-1 and J usage is TRBJ1-5; D is unclear. V lost 0 bases to trimming and J lost 5 bases, with 11 bases between them. The CDR3 has 15 amino acids. CDR1 is MGHRA, CDR2 YSYEKL, per germline. The CDR3 coding sequence is TGCGCCAGCAGCCAAGATTTGAGTTACTATCAGCCCCAGCATTTT. Translation gives CASSQDLSYYQPQHF.

A word on this clone: One end of the junction fails to match germline, which may point to a read error. This chain joins TRBV28 and TRBJ1-1, with D possibly being TRBD1 (6 bases). The germline V gene has CDR1 MDHEN and CDR2 SYDVKM. This CDR3 contains 13 residues. The chain's CDR3 is CASYRAMKTEAFF. For the CDR3, the DNA is TGTGCCAGCTACAGGGCTATGAAAACTGAAGCTTTCTTT.

CDR3 nucleotide sequence: TGTGCCAGCAGCATCCAGGGGGCATATGGCTACACCTTC. This codes for CASSIQGAYGYTF. The chain recombines TRBV5-4 with TRBJ1-2; 8 nucleotides align to TRBD1. The CDR3 runs 13 residues. The V segment lost 4 bases and the J segment 5 bases; nucleotides outside the gene matches: 4. The V gene's germline CDR1 is SGHNT and CDR2 YYREEE (reference sequence).

Turning to this clone: Other DNA sequences of this sample code for an identical CDR3. CDR3: CASSPRDRGTEAFF. In DNA, the CDR3 is TGTGCCAGTTCCCCCCGGGACAGAGGGACTGAAGCTTTCTTT. The chain carries TRBV6-5 and TRBJ1-1, with 7 nucleotides matching TRBD1. J gave up 5 bases and V 9 bases, and 12 bases lay outside the gene matches. This CDR3 is built from 14 residues. From germline, CDR1 is MNHEY and CDR2 SVGAGI.

The rearrangement joins TRBV28 to TRBJ1-1; 8 nucleotides align to TRBD1. Trimming at V came to 4 bases and at J to 0 bases, leaving 1 base not matched to a gene. This CDR3 has 14 amino acids. Germline V gene data show CDR1 as MDHEN and CDR2 as SYDVKM. For the CDR3, the DNA is TGTGCCAGCAGTTGGGGACAGGTGAACACTGAAGCTTTCTTT. Its protein is CASSWGQVNTEAFF.

The genes are TRBV4-3 and TRBJ2-2; TRBD1 agrees at 8 bases. The germline V gene encodes CDR1 LGHNA and CDR2 YSLEER. V shed 0 bases and J 7 bases; nucleotides not matched to a gene: 13. This CDR3 region has 18 residues. The CDR3 DNA sequence: TGCGCCAGCAGCCAAGACGGGGGCCCAGGGGGCCTGGGCGGGGAGCTGTTTTTT. It specifies CASSQDGGPGGLGGELFF.

This clone was observed once. The chain has TRBV10-3 and TRBJ1-4; TRBD1 is a possible D gene (6 bases). V gave up 3 bases and J gave up 3 bases, with 14 bases separating them. This CDR3 region has 16 residues. The germline V gene encodes CDR1 ENHRY and CDR2 SYGVKD. In DNA form, the CDR3 reads TGTGCCATCAGTGACGCAGGGGCCGGGGCTAATGAAAAACTGTTTTTT. Its protein is CAISDAGAGANEKLFF.

This rearrangement joins TRBV2 to TRBJ2-2; unclear D gene. The CDR3 extends over 15 amino acids. Per the germline V gene, CDR1 is SNHLY and CDR2 is FYNNEI. Between the trimmed V and J ends, which lost 2 bases and 1 base, there was a span of 8 bases. The CDR3 here is CASSEFVLNTGELFF. CDR3 nucleotides: TGTGCCAGCAGTGAATTTGTCCTGAACACCGGGGAGCTGTTTTTT.

The chain is built from TRBV20-1 and TRBJ2-7; D call uncertain. Trimming left V 3 bases short and J 2 bases short, with 5 bases between. Germline loops: CDR1 DFQATT, CDR2 SNEGSKA (reference sequence). This CDR3 is built from 11 residues. The CDR3 spells CSASTAYEQYF. Written as DNA, the CDR3 is TGCAGTGCTAGTACAGCCTACGAGCAGTACTTC.

This rearrangement joins TRBV2 to TRBJ2-7, with TRBD2 matching 7 bases. The V gene's germline CDR1 is SNHLY and CDR2 FYNNEI. J was trimmed by 0 bases and V by 2 bases; bases with no gene match: 10. There are 17 residues in the CDR3. CDR3 bases: TGTGCCAGCAGTGAAAAGAGGGGAGGGGTGAGCTCCTACGAGCAGTACTTC. Amino acid sequence: CASSEKRGGVSSYEQYF.

The chain has TRBV25-1 and TRBJ2-5; the match to TRBD2 covers 9 bases. V was clipped by 4 bases and J by 3 bases; unmatched bases: 3. The CDR3 contains 14 residues. Germline V gene lookup returns CDR1 MGHDK and CDR2 SYGVNS. This CDR3 is CASSVIAGEETQYF. The CDR3 nucleotides read TGTGCCAGCAGTGTAATAGCGGGAGAAGAGACCCAGTACTTC.

This clone was counted between two and nine times. The chain's CDR3 is CASSLRGGSYEQYF. The CDR3 bases are TGTGCCAGCAGCCTAAGGGGCGGGAGCTACGAGCAGTACTTC. V gene TRBV7-3 combines with J gene TRBJ2-7, with 7 bases lining up with TRBD2. The CDR3 is 14 amino acids. Trimming took 5 bases from V and 3 from J; bases not matched to a gene: 7. Looked up from germline, CDR1 is SGHTA and CDR2 is FQGTGA.

The chain employs TRBV6-5 and TRBJ2-7, with a possible D match to TRBD2 (5 bases). The germline V gene encodes CDR1 MNHEY and CDR2 SVGAGI. The CDR3 is 16 residues long. V lost 0 bases and J 5 bases, leaving 17 bases between the germline ends. DNA of the CDR3: TGTGCCAGCAGTTACTCACCCCCCGGAGCCGGGGACGAGCAGTACTTC. Translating it yields CASSYSPPGAGDEQYF.

This clone was recorded once. The rearrangement joins TRBV9 to TRBJ2-7; no firm D call. V was cut by 0 bases and J by 0 bases, with 13 bases left in between. Germline V lookup: CDR1 SGDLS, CDR2 YYNGEE. The CDR3 length is 16 residues. The CDR3 protein is CASSVGLVSSSYEQYF. DNA for the CDR3: TGTGCCAGCAGCGTAGGGTTGGTCTCCAGCTCCTACGAGCAGTACTTC.

This clone was detected only a few times. The chain joins TRBV4-2 to TRBJ1-6; 9 nucleotides line up with TRBD1. Trimming cost V 2 bases and J 8 bases; bases outside gene matches: 7. Germline-derived CDR1 and CDR2 are LGHNA and YNFKEQ. The CDR3 has 16 amino acids. As DNA, the CDR3 is TGTGCCAGCAGCCAAAATCACAGGGGGCGTGATTCACCCCTCCACTTT. It translates to CASSQNHRGRDSPLHF.

The chain links TRBV6-4 to TRBJ2-1; 7 nucleotides agree with TRBD1. Per germline, CDR1 MRHNA and CDR2 SNTAGT. The CDR3 runs 13 residues. Losses at the gene ends were 6 bases for V and 5 bases for J; bases not matched to a gene: 4. CDR3 in amino acids: CASSDRDNNEQFF. CDR3 nucleotides: TGTGCCAGCAGCGACAGGGACAACAATGAGCAGTTCTTC.

This clone was detected only once. The J gene is TRBJ1-3, the V gene TRBV2; maybe TRBD1 (5 bases). Trimming shortened V by 7 bases and J by 0 bases, and 19 bases separated the two germline ends. This CDR3 contains 17 residues. Germline V gene data show CDR1 as SNHLY and CDR2 as FYNNEI. In nucleotides, the CDR3 is TGTGCCAGCATCCTCGGGGGGTCAGGGCCCTCTGGAAACACCATATATTTT. It encodes CASILGGSGPSGNTIYF.

The genes are TRBV23-1 and TRBJ1-5; a possible D gene is TRBD1 (6 bases). TRBV23-1 is an ORF; its function is uncertain. The CDR3 is 17 residues long. Trimming removed 4 bases from V and 0 bases from J, with 16 bases in between. The CDR3 DNA is TGCGCCAGCAGTCCGCCCCGAGGGGGTTATAGCAATCAGCCCCAGCATTTT. It encodes CASSPPRGGYSNQPQHF.

The chain links TRBV9 to TRBJ1-4, with TRBD1 matching over 10 bases. Germline assignment: CDR1 SGDLS and CDR2 YYNGEE. V was clipped by 3 bases and J by 6 bases; unmatched bases: 11. CDR3 length: 17 amino acids. The CDR3 DNA reads as TGTGCCAGCAGCGAGTCTCCCACGACAGGGGGCTATGAAAAACTGTTTTTT. It specifies CASSESPTTGGYEKLFF.

The V and J genes are TRBV5-5 and TRBJ2-5; a possible D gene is TRBD2 (5 bases). CDR3 length: 14 residues. V was trimmed by 3 bases and J by 2 bases, leaving 11 bases between them. Germline CDR1 SGHKS, CDR2 YYEKEE (reference sequence). CDR3 sequence reads: CASSYPGFQETQYF. The DNA of the CDR3 is TGTGCCAGCAGCTACCCGGGATTTCAAGAGACCCAGTACTTC.

The chain has TRBV18 and TRBJ1-6, with D hard to call. V shed 2 bases and J shed 7 bases, with 15 bases lying between them. Germline V gene sequence: CDR1 KGHSH, CDR2 LQKENI. This CDR3 contains 16 residues. CDR3 in DNA: TGTGCCAGCTCACCAAGCGGCTTAAGCAGGAATTCACCCCTCCACTTT. It encodes CASSPSGLSRNSPLHF.

The chain employs TRBV7-8 and TRBJ2-7, with 9 bases that match TRBD1. Trimming removed 5 bases from V and 2 bases from J; junction bases left unmatched: 7. This CDR3 has 15 residues. Germline values: CDR1 SGHVS, CDR2 FQNEAQ. CDR3 protein: CASSLTDRGTYEQYF. The CDR3 DNA reads as TGTGCCAGCAGCCTAACGGACAGGGGTACCTACGAGCAGTACTTC.

The rearrangement links TRBV7-2 to TRBJ1-5; D remains ambiguous. Germline lookup yields CDR1 SGHTA and CDR2 FQGNSA. The CDR3 sequence is 14 residues long. The germline V and J ends were trimmed by 5 bases and 6 bases, with 14 bases remaining between them. CDR3 in amino acids: CASSPSGWFQPQHF. DNA for the CDR3: TGTGCCAGCAGCCCTTCGGGTTGGTTTCAGCCCCAGCATTTT. The whole variable domain, filled in from reference TRBV7-2 and TRBJ1-5, reads GAGVSQSPSNKVTEKGKDVELRCDPISGHTALYWYRQSLGQGLEFLIYFQGNSAPDKSGLPSDRFSAERTGGSVSTLTIQRTQQEDSAVYLCASSPSGWFQPQHFGDGTRLSIL.

This clone has more than one count but fewer than ten. The rearrangement uses TRBV10-2 and TRBJ2-5, with 8 positions matching TRBD1. CDR3 length: 14 amino acids. With V trimmed by 7 bases and J by 5 bases, 9 bases remained unmatched. Germline V gene lookup returns CDR1 WSHSY and CDR2 SAAADI. DNA for the CDR3: TGCGCCAGCACAGGGACAGGTGTATGGGAGACCCAGTACTTC. Its protein is CASTGTGVWETQYF.

The V call is TRBV7-6, the J call TRBJ2-7, with 14 bases aligning to TRBD2. The CDR3 covers 18 residues. Germline V gene sequence: CDR1 SGHVS, CDR2 FNYEAQ. V gave up 4 bases and J gave up 1 base; unmatched junction bases: 9. For the CDR3, the DNA is TGTGCCAGCAGCTCAGGGACTAGCGGGAGTACGATATCCTACGAGCAGTACTTC. Translation: CASSSGTSGSTISYEQYF.

The chain combines TRBV7-2 with TRBJ2-2; the D is unclear. The CDR3 extends over 14 amino acids. With 4 bases removed from V and 0 bases from J, the gap between germline ends came to 6 bases. Germline lookup yields CDR1 SGHTA and CDR2 FQGNSA. CDR3: CASSSPSNTGELFF. CDR3 DNA: TGTGCCAGCAGCTCCCCCTCGAACACCGGGGAGCTGTTTTTT.

There are a few counts of this clone. The CDR3 nucleotides are TGTGCCAGCAGCTTAGGGGCCGGGACAGCGGAACCTGGCTACACCTTC. It translates to CASSLGAGTAEPGYTF. The V call is TRBV7-9, the J call TRBJ1-2; 7 nucleotides agree with TRBD1. CDR1 SEHNR and CDR2 FQNEAQ come from the germline V gene (reference sequence). The CDR3 has 16 amino acids. The V segment lost 1 base and the J segment 7 bases; nucleotides outside the gene matches: 12.

The chain is built from TRBV5-1 and TRBJ1-6; D perhaps matches TRBD1 (5 bases). V was cut by 4 bases and J by 0 bases, with 29 bases left in between. In germline, CDR1 is SGHRS, CDR2 YFSETQ. The CDR3 has 22 residues. The CDR3: CASSLTLSGTSTPSSYNSPLHF. CDR3 sequence (DNA): TGCGCCAGCAGCCTAACACTCAGCGGGACTTCAACCCCGAGCTCCTATAATTCACCCCTCCACTTT.

This chain connects TRBV28 to TRBJ1-5, with 9 bases identical to TRBD1. Germline CDR1 and CDR2: MDHEN and SYDVKM. Trimming at V came to 6 bases and at J to 7 bases, leaving 7 bases not matched to a gene. This CDR3 is built from 14 residues. Here the CDR3 reads CASSSGQGGQPQHF. The CDR3 DNA is TGTGCCAGCAGCTCGGGACAGGGTGGCCAGCCCCAGCATTTT.